This T cell receptor (beta chain) stems from a study of regulatory T cells in long-lasting Graves disease. Whole-study context: Over 5 years of antithyroid drugs with positive TSH receptor antibodies was taken to mean persistent Graves' disease.

This clonotype occurred many times. Construction of TCR beta libraries relied on iRepertoire HTBI primers and on Arm-PCR targeting CDR3 regions. TCRdb re-called the multiplex PCR reads through MiXCR, storing one row per CDR3 protein. The sample holds 420,000 or so distinct CDR3 sequences, roughly a quarter seen once. V was trimmed by 8 bases and J by 4 bases, leaving 12 bases between them. The CDR3 consists of 13 residues. Germline lookup yields CDR1 SNHLY and CDR2 FYNNEI. Regarding time point: persistent/refractory GD, antithyroid drugs over 5 years with positive TRAb. Generation of the TCR library employed RNA extracted from PBMCs.

The sample here was peripheral blood mononuclear cells (PBMCs), taken when the disease was refractory, from a patient treated with antithyroid drugs. The chain uses TRBV2 and TRBJ1-3; D call uncertain. The source is a female donor with Graves disease. CDR3 nucleotides: TGTGCCAGCCTGGCAGATACAGGAAACACCATATATTTT. It translates to CASLADTGNTIYF.